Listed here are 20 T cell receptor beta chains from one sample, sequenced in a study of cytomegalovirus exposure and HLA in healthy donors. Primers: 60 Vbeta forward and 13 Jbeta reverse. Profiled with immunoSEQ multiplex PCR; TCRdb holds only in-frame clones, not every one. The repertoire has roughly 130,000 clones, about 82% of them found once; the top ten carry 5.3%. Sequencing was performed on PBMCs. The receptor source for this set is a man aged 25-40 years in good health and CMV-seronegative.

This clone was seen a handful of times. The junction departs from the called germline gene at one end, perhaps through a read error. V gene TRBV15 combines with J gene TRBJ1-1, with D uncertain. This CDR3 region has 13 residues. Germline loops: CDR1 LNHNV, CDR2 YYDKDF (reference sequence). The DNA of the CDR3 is TGTGCCACCAGCAGAGATGGTGTCAGGATACTTTATTTT. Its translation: CATSRDGVRILYF. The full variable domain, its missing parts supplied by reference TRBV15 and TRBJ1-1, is DAMVIQNPRYQVTQFGKPVTLSCSQTLNHNVMYWYQQKSSQAPKLLFHYYDKDFNNEADTPDNFQSRRPNTSFCFLDIRSPGLGDTAMYLCATSRDGVRILYFGQGTRLTVV.

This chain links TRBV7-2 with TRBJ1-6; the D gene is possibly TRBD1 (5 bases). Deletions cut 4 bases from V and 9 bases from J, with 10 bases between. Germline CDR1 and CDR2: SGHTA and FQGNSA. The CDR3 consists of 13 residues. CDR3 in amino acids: CASSSRQLSPLHF. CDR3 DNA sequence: TGTGCCAGCAGCTCCCGACAGCTTTCACCCCTCCACTTT. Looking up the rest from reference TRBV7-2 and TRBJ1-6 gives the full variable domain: GAGVSQSPSNKVTEKGKDVELRCDPISGHTALYWYRQSLGQGLEFLIYFQGNSAPDKSGLPSDRFSAERTGGSVSTLTIQRTQQEDSAVYLCASSSRQLSPLHFGNGTRLTVT.

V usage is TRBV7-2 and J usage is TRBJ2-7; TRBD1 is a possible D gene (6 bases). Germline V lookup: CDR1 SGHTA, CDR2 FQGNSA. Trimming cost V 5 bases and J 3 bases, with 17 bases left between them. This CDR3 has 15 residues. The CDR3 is CASSPWTAIIYEQYF. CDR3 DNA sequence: TGTGCCAGCAGCCCTTGGACAGCAATAATCTACGAGCAGTACTTC.

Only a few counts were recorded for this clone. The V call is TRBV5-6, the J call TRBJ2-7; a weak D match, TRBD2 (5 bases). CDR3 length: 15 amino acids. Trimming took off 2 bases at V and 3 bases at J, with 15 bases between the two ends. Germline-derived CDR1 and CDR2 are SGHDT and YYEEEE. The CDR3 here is CASSFGAEHRYEQYF. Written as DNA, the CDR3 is TGTGCCAGCAGCTTCGGAGCGGAACACCGCTACGAGCAGTACTTC.

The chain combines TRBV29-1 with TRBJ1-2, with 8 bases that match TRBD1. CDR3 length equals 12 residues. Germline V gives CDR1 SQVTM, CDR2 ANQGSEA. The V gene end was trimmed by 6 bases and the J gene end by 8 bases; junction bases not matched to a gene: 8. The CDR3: CSVLTQGGGYTF. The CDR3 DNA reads TGCAGCGTGCTTACACAGGGGGGCGGCTACACCTTC.

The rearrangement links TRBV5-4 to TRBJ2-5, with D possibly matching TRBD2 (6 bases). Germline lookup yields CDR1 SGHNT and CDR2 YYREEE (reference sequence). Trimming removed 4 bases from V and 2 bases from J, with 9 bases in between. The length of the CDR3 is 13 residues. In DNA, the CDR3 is TGTGCCAGCAGCCGAGCGGGTCAAGAGACCCAGTACTTC. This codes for CASSRAGQETQYF. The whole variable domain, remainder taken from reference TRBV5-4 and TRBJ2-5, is ETGVTQSPTHLIKTRGQQVTLRCSSQSGHNTVSWYQQALGQGPQFIFQYYREEENGRGNFPPRFSGLQFPNYSSELNVNALELDDSALYLCASSRAGQETQYFGPGTRLLVL.

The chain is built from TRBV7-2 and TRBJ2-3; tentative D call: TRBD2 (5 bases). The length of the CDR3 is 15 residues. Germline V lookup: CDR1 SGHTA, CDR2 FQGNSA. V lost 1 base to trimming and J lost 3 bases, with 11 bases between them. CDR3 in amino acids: CASSLVREKTDTQYF. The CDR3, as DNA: TGTGCCAGCAGCTTAGTACGGGAAAAAACAGATACGCAGTATTTT.

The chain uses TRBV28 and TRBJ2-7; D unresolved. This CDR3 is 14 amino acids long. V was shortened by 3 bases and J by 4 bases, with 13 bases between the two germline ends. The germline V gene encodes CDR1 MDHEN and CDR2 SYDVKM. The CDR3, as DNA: TGTGCCAGCAGTTTTCCCGGGTCCTCGTACGAGCAGTACTTC. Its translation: CASSFPGSSYEQYF.

Here the CDR3 reads CASSLEGQGRGGEQYF. CDR3 DNA sequence: TGTGCCAGCAGCTTAGAAGGACAGGGCAGGGGCGGCGAGCAGTACTTC. The rearrangement links TRBV7-6 to TRBJ2-7; TRBD1 agrees at 8 bases. V shed 1 base and J 6 bases; nucleotides not matched to a gene: 11. The CDR3 spans 16 residues. Germline V gene sequence: CDR1 SGHVS, CDR2 FNYEAQ.

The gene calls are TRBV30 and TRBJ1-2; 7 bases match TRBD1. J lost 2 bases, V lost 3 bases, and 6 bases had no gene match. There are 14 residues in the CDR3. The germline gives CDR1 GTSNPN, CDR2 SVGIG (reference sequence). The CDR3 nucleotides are TGTGCCTGGAGGACGGCAGGGGGGAACTATGGCTACACCTTC. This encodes CAWRTAGGNYGYTF.

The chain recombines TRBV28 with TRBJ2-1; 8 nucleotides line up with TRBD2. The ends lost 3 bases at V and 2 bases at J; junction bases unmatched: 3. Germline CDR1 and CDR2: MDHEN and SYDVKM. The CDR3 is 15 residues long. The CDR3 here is CASSLTSVTYNEQFF. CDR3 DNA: TGTGCCAGCAGTTTGACTAGCGTAACCTACAATGAGCAGTTCTTC.

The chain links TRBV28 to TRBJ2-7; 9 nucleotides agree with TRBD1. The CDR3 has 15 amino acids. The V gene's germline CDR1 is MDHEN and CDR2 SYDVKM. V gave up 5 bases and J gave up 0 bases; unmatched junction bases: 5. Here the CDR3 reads CASSGADRGSYEQYF. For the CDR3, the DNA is TGTGCCAGCAGTGGGGCGGACAGGGGCTCCTACGAGCAGTACTTC.

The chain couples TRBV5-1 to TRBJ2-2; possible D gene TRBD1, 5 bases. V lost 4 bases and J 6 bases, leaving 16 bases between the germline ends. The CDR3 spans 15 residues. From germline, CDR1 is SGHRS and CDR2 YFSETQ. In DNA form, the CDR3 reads TGCGCCAGCAGCCCGTCAGGGCTTCTCTCCGGGGAGCTGTTTTTT. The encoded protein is CASSPSGLLSGELFF.

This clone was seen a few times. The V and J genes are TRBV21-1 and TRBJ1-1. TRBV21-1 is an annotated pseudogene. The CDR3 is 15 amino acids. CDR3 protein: CASSRSRRENTEAFF. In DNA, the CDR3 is TGTGCCAGCAGCCGTTCTAGGAGGGAGAACACTGAAGCTTTCTTT.

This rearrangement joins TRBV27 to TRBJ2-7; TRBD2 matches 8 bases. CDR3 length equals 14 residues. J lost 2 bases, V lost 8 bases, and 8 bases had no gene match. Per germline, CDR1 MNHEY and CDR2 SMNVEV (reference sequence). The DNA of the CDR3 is TGTGCCAGCCGGCCTACTAGCGGCACCTACGAGCAGTACTTC. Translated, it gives CASRPTSGTYEQYF.

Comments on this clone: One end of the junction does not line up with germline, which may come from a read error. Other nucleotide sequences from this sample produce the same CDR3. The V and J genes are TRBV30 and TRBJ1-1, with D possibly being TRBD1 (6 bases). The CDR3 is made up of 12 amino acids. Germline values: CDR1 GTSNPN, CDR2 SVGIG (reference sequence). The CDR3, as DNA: TGTGCCACCTTGACAGGAATCACTGAAGCCTTCTTT. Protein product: CATLTGITEAFF.

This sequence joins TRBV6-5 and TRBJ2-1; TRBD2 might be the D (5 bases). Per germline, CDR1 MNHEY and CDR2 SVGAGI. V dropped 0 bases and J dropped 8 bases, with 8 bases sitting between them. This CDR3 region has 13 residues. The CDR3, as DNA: TGTGCCAGCAGTTACTCTCGGGGTTATGAGCAGTTCTTC. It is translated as CASSYSRGYEQFF.

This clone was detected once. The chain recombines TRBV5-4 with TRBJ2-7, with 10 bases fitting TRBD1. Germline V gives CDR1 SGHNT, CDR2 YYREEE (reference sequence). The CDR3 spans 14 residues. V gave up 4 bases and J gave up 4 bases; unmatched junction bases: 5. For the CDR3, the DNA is TGTGCCAGCAGCCTCCGGGACAGGGGATACGAGCAGTACTTC. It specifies CASSLRDRGYEQYF.

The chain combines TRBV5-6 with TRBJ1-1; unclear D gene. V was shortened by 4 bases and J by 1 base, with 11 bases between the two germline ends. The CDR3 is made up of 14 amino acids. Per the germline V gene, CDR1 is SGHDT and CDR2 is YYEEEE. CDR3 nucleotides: TGTGCCAGCAGCGACACATACGAGAACACTGAAGCTTTCTTT. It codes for CASSDTYENTEAFF.

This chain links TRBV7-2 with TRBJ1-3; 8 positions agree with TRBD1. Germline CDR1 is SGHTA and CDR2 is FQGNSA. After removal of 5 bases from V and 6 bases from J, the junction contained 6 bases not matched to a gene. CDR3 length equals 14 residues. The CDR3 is CASSTTGVVNTIYF. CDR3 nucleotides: TGTGCCAGCAGCACGACAGGGGTGGTAAACACCATATATTTT.